This T cell receptor beta chain comes out of a study of regulatory T cells in long-lasting Graves disease. This clonotype has just a few counts. Possible read error: a much larger clone is one base away. This CDR3 has 14 residues. CDR1 and CDR2 from the germline V gene are MDHEN and SYDVKM. Sample time point: newly diagnosed GD, antithyroid drugs for less than 3 months. Extracted PBMC RNA gave rise to the TCR library. The peripheral blood volume drawn was 8 to 9.5 milliliters, and it was collected into EDTA tubes. Relying on iRepertoire HTBI primers and Arm-PCR of CDR3 regions, the team built TCR beta libraries. TCRdb reprocessed the multiplex PCR reads via MiXCR and lists one record per CDR3 protein. The repertoire holds about 440,000 distinct CDR3 sequences, about 17% seen once, with roughly 10% in the top ten. The sample was also linked to a second study, of T cells in Graves' hyperthyroidism and ophthalmopathy. In that study: The diagnostic basis comprised clinical symptoms, serum thyroxine and TRAb, thyroid ultrasound and orbital computed tomography. Within blood appeared most thyroid clonotypes that had expanded above 0.001.

This TCR was sampled from a woman between 25 and 40 years old with Graves disease. The rearrangement links TRBV28 to TRBJ1-1; a weak D match, TRBD1 (5 bases). The source was peripheral blood mononuclear cells (PBMCs), collected at new diagnosis, from a patient treated with antithyroid drugs. As DNA, the CDR3 is TGTGCCAGCAGTTTTTGGGGGTCGGACACTGAAGCTTCCTTT. Translated, it gives CASSFWGSDTEASF.